This TCR beta chain derives from a study of T-cell reconstitution after alpha-beta-depleted transplantation in children. Construction of the TCRbeta library involved unique molecular identifiers. One entry per CDR3 protein, called by TCRdb with MiXCR from the PCR reads. This table holds around 450,000 distinct CDR3 sequences, 15% to 20% found once. To note about this clonotype: Antigen: not known.

The V gene's germline CDR1 is SGDLS and CDR2 YYNGEE. Between the trimmed V and J ends, which lost 0 bases and 7 bases, there was a span of 8 bases. There are 14 residues in the CDR3. Regarding the study as a whole: Among T cells one year after transplant, newly produced cells accounted for most counts and diversity. Surviving recipient T cells and thymic progenitors underlay high day-60 TCRbeta diversity in some patients. Reports say that about two months after transplant, the alpha-beta T cells came out of several hundred graft clones that had expanded.

Here the sequenced sample was PBMCs, mostly from graft donor cells, taken 360 days after TCRalphabeta/CD19-depleted stem cell transplant. This chain links TRBV9 with TRBJ1-6; the D gene is possibly TRBD1 (5 bases). This receptor was taken from a boy under three years old who had a stem cell transplant for Wiskott-Aldrich syndrome, so the T cells may come from the graft donor. The CDR3 protein is CASSVAGINSPLHF. The CDR3 DNA reads TGTGCCAGCAGCGTAGCAGGGATAAATTCACCCCTCCACTTT.